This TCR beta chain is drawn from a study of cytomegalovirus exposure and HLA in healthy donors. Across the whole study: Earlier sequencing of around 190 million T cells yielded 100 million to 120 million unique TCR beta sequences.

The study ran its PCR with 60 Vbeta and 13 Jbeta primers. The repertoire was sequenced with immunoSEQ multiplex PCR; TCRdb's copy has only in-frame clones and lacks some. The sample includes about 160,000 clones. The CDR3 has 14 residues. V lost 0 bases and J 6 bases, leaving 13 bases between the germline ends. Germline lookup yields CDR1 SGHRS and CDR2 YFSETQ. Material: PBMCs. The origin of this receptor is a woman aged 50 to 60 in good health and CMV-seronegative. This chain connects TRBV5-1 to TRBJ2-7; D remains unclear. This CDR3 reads CASSLGAPSGEQYF. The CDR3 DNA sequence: TGCGCCAGCAGCTTGGGGGCCCCCAGTGGCGAGCAGTACTTC.